This TCR beta chain was captured by sequencing in a study of beta chain features in type 1 diabetes. Study results and caveats: In type 1 diabetes patients, VDJ junctions had fewer insertions; deletions at these junctions were more frequent.

As concerns this clone: The antigen remains undetermined.

TCRB transcripts that were expressed got sequenced, as all of the isolated RNA had been reverse transcribed. Using immunoSEQ multiplex PCR, the repertoire was profiled, and TCRdb retains in-frame clones only, with some absent. The table records hundreds of thousands of clones, 15% to 18% of them present only once. Trimming took off 3 bases at V and 0 bases at J, with 6 bases between the two ends. CDR3 length equals 12 residues. From germline, CDR1 is SQVTM and CDR2 ANQGSEA. This receptor was identified in a man younger than 35 in good health. This chain joins TRBV29-1 and TRBJ2-7; D remains ambiguous. The sequenced sample consisted of naive CD4+ T cells from blood. The CDR3 is CSVEHSSYEQYF. CDR3 sequence (DNA): TGCAGCGTTGAGCACAGCTCCTACGAGCAGTACTTC.